The 14 T cell receptor beta chains listed next were all sequenced from one sample in a study of T cell changes during pregnancy in multiple sclerosis. TCRdb's copy holds only in-frame clones and misses some; the assay was immunoSEQ multiplex PCR. The repertoire holds roughly 100,000 clones, with roughly nine tenths as singletons. Sequenced here: peripheral blood, sampled before pregnancy. These TCRs come from a female donor with multiple sclerosis, enrolled in a pregnancy study.

This chain connects TRBV30 to TRBJ2-1, with a weak D call TRBD1 (5 bases). Germline V lookup: CDR1 GTSNPN, CDR2 SVGIG (reference sequence). V dropped 0 bases and J dropped 0 bases, with 12 bases sitting between them. This CDR3 region has 16 residues. CDR3 sequence: CAWSVYGRVSYNEQFF. CDR3 DNA: TGTGCCTGGAGTGTATATGGCAGGGTCTCCTACAATGAGCAGTTCTTC.

This chain connects TRBV27 to TRBJ2-7; 9 bases match TRBD1. V lost 5 bases to trimming and J lost 3 bases; unmatched junction nucleotides: 11. There are 16 residues in the CDR3. The germline gives CDR1 MNHEY, CDR2 SMNVEV (reference sequence). The CDR3 here is CASSPTFGQGFYEQYF. CDR3 in DNA: TGTGCCAGCAGTCCAACGTTCGGACAGGGGTTCTACGAGCAGTACTTC.

The V gene is TRBV4-1, the J gene TRBJ2-3, with D perhaps TRBD1 (5 bases). V was clipped by 2 bases and J by 3 bases, with 15 bases between them. This CDR3 is built from 16 residues. CDR1 is MGHRA and CDR2 is YSYEKL in the germline V gene. CDR3 loop: CASSQRGAGQTDTQYF. The CDR3 DNA reads as TGCGCCAGCAGCCAACGAGGTGCAGGGCAGACAGATACGCAGTATTTT.

The chain recombines TRBV6-6 with TRBJ2-1, with 12 positions matching TRBD1. The junction had 0 bases not matched to a gene; V was cut back by 2 bases and J by 10 bases. This CDR3 is built from 13 residues. CDR1 is MNHNY, CDR2 SVGAGI, per germline (reference sequence). The CDR3: CASSYGTGGEQFF. The DNA for the CDR3 is TGTGCCAGCAGTTACGGGACAGGGGGCGAGCAGTTCTTC.

The rearrangement uses TRBV28 and TRBJ2-7, with D tentatively TRBD2 (5 bases). CDR3 length equals 16 residues. Trimming stripped 5 bases from V and 4 bases from J, with 21 bases between. The germline V gene has CDR1 MDHEN and CDR2 SYDVKM. DNA for the CDR3: TGTGCCAGCAGTGGGTGGTTCGTGGGAGTTGGGTACGAGCAGTACTTC. It yields the protein CASSGWFVGVGYEQYF.

The chain combines TRBV27 with TRBJ2-1; 9 bases line up with TRBD2. Germline CDR1 MNHEY, CDR2 SMNVEV (reference sequence). The CDR3 length is 17 residues. The trim removed 6 bases at V and 3 bases at J, leaving 12 bases unmatched. CDR3 nucleotides: TGTGCCAGCAGGACGACCTTGAGGACTAGCGTCTACAATGAGCAGTTCTTC. As protein: CASRTTLRTSVYNEQFF.

V gene TRBV4-2 combines with J gene TRBJ1-5; TRBD1 aligns across 11 bases. This CDR3 spans 20 amino acids. V trimming: 1 base; J trimming: 0 bases; junction bases outside the gene matches: 11. The germline V gene encodes CDR1 LGHNA and CDR2 YNFKEQ. The CDR3 loop is CASSQASSGTGGYSNQPQHF. Here the CDR3 DNA reads TGTGCCAGCAGCCAAGCCTCCTCAGGGACAGGGGGTTATAGCAATCAGCCCCAGCATTTT.

The chain is built from TRBV6-6 and TRBJ1-2; TRBD1 matches at 7 bases. The CDR3 has 15 amino acids. Germline V gene lookup returns CDR1 MNHNY and CDR2 SVGAGI (reference sequence). V lost 6 bases to trimming and J lost 8 bases; unmatched junction nucleotides: 15. The CDR3 here is CASRLTGVAGEGYTF. The CDR3 bases are TGTGCCAGCAGACTAACAGGGGTGGCCGGTGAGGGCTACACCTTC.

This chain uses TRBV6-5 with TRBJ1-3; D unresolved. Per germline, CDR1 MNHEY and CDR2 SVGAGI. V was shortened by 2 bases and J by 4 bases, with 12 bases between the two germline ends. The CDR3 extends over 15 amino acids. Written as DNA, the CDR3 is TGTGCCAGCAGTTACCCCGCTGCGGGGGGAAACACCATATATTTT. It yields the protein CASSYPAAGGNTIYF.

V usage is TRBV5-6 and J usage is TRBJ2-1, with TRBD1 matching 7 bases. V lost 0 bases to trimming and J lost 8 bases; unmatched junction nucleotides: 11. CDR3 length: 16 residues. From germline, CDR1 is SGHDT and CDR2 YYEEEE. In DNA, the CDR3 is TGTGCCAGCAGCTTGGCCGGAAAACAGGGGACCGATGAGCAGTTCTTC. Translation gives CASSLAGKQGTDEQFF.

This clone was detected only once. V and J are TRBV10-3 and TRBJ1-1, with a weak D call TRBD1 (6 bases). The V gene lost 0 bases and the J gene lost 1 base, with 6 bases spanning the gap. This CDR3 has 14 residues. The V gene's germline CDR1 is ENHRY and CDR2 SYGVKD. The CDR3 sequence is CAISESGANTEAFF. In DNA form, the CDR3 reads TGTGCCATCAGTGAGTCGGGGGCGAACACTGAAGCTTTCTTT.

The J gene is TRBJ2-1, the V gene TRBV27; 7 nucleotides align to TRBD2. J gave up 2 bases and V 6 bases, and 19 bases lay outside the gene matches. There are 19 residues in the CDR3. Germline values: CDR1 MNHEY, CDR2 SMNVEV (reference sequence). CDR3 coding DNA: TGTGCCAGCAGAATAATCCGGGACTATGGGTCAGTACCCTACAATGAGCAGTTCTTC. This translates into CASRIIRDYGSVPYNEQFF.

V and J are TRBV5-4 and TRBJ2-3, with 12 bases lining up with TRBD2. Germline V gene data show CDR1 as SGHNT and CDR2 as YYREEE (reference sequence). The CDR3 loop spans 16 amino acids. The J segment lost 1 base and the V segment lost 3 bases, leaving 3 bases of the junction unmatched. The CDR3 loop reads CASSSRLAGGTDTQYF. The CDR3 DNA reads as TGTGCCAGCAGCTCGAGACTAGCGGGGGGCACAGATACGCAGTATTTT.

The CDR3 here is CASNQAYPGQGHFEPEFF. The CDR3 DNA follows: TGTGCCAGCAACCAAGCTTATCCGGGACAGGGCCATTTTGAGCCGGAGTTCTTC. J is TRBJ2-1 and V is TRBV7-9, with 9 positions matching TRBD1. This CDR3 is 18 amino acids long. V lost 7 bases and J lost 14; bases outside the gene matches: 27. The germline V gene has CDR1 SEHNR and CDR2 FQNEAQ (reference sequence).